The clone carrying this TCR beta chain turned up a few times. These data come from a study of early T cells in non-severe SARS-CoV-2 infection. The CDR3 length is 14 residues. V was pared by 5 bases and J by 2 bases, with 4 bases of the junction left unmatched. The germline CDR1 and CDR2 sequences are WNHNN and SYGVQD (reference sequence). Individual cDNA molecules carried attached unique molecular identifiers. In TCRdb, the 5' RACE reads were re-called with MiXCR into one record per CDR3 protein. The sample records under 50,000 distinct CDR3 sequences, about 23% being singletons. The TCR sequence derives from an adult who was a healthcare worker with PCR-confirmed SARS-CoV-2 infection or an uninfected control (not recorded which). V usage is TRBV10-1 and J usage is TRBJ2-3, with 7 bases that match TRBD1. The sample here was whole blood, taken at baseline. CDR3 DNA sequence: TGCGCCAGCAGTTACAGGGGTTTCACAGATACGCAGTATTTT. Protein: CASSYRGFTDTQYF.